The 9 T cell receptor beta chains reported below all come from one sample, sequenced in a study of blood T cell repertoires in COVID-19. Profiled with immunoSEQ multiplex PCR; TCRdb holds only in-frame clones, not every one. The sample carries about 340,000 clones, around four fifths recorded once. Material: peripheral blood. The receptors come from a man aged 25 to 45 with active or convalescent COVID-19.

V usage is TRBV6-2 or TRBV6-3 and J usage is TRBJ1-2; no clear D. Germline CDR1 is MNHEY and CDR2 is SVGEGT. This CDR3 has 15 amino acids. V was clipped by 2 bases and J by 5 bases, with 15 bases between them. The CDR3 DNA sequence: TGTGCCAGCAGTTACCGGACCCAAAGAGGGTATGGCTACACCTTC. It translates to CASSYRTQRGYGYTF.

V and J are TRBV5-6 and TRBJ1-5; D might be TRBD1 (5 bases). CDR3 length: 15 amino acids. Germline CDR1 reads SGHDT; CDR2 reads YYEEEE. Trimming shortened V by 9 bases and J by 0 bases, and 16 bases separated the two germline ends. In DNA, the CDR3 is TGTGCCACCCCGGGGGTCGGGGATAGCAATCAGCCCCAGCATTTT. Protein product: CATPGVGDSNQPQHF.

The chain is built from TRBV2 and TRBJ2-1; 8 bases match TRBD2. Germline loops: CDR1 SNHLY, CDR2 FYNNEI. This CDR3 region has 15 residues. Losses at the gene ends were 4 bases for V and 4 bases for J; bases not matched to a gene: 6. The CDR3 DNA is TGTGCCAGCAGTGGTGTACTAGCGGTATACAATGAGCAGTTCTTC. Its translation: CASSGVLAVYNEQFF.

CDR3 region: CASSPNPRSGSPLHF. The CDR3 bases are TGTGCCAGCAGCCCCAACCCTAGAAGTGGATCACCCCTCCACTTT. The chain couples TRBV11-2 to TRBJ1-6; D is undetermined. The CDR3 length is 15 residues. Trimming cost V 5 bases and J 10 bases, with 18 bases left between them. Germline CDR1 SGHAT, CDR2 FQNNGV.

V gene TRBV24-1 combines with J gene TRBJ2-5, with 16 bases matching TRBD2. The CDR3 covers 19 residues. The germline V gene has CDR1 KGHDR and CDR2 SFDVKD. With V trimmed by 1 base and J by 4 bases, 8 bases remained unmatched. CDR3 bases: TGTGCCACCAGTGATTTTCGTGGGACTAGCGGGGGGGCCGGAGAGACCCAGTACTTC. Its translation is CATSDFRGTSGGAGETQYF.

The chain employs TRBV29-1 and TRBJ2-7; TRBD1 is a possible D gene (6 bases). The germline V gene has CDR1 SQVTM and CDR2 ANQGSEA. Trimming cost V 5 bases and J 6 bases, with 17 bases left between them. The CDR3 extends over 13 amino acids. This CDR3 is CSVWTASRGEQYF. CDR3 nucleotides: TGCAGCGTTTGGACAGCCTCTAGGGGCGAGCAGTACTTC.

This clone showed up many times. This chain links TRBV10-3 with TRBJ2-3, with D uncertain. Trimming removed 0 bases at V and 2 bases at J, with 6 bases between. Germline CDR1 is ENHRY and CDR2 is SYGVKD. The CDR3 is 14 residues long. The CDR3 is CAISESGNTDTQYF. The CDR3 coding sequence is TGTGCCATCAGTGAGTCGGGCAACACAGATACGCAGTATTTT.

The rearrangement joins TRBV18 to TRBJ1-2; 8 bases are shared with TRBD1. The CDR3 totals 16 residues. Trimming removed 0 bases from V and 4 bases from J; junction bases left unmatched: 7. Germline CDR1 KGHSH, CDR2 LQKENI. The CDR3 reads CASSPPGAGGSYGYTF. The CDR3 DNA is TGTGCCAGCTCACCACCAGGGGCAGGGGGCTCCTATGGCTACACCTTC. The variable domain in full, with the rest retrieved from reference TRBV18 and TRBJ1-2, is NAGVMQNPRHLVRRRGQEARLRCSPMKGHSHVYWYRQLPEEGLKFMVYLQKENIIDESGMPKERFSAEFPKEGPSILRIQQVVRGDSAAYFCASSPPGAGGSYGYTFGSGTRLTVV.

The chain couples TRBV6-5 to TRBJ1-5; D ambiguous. The V end lost 0 bases, the J end lost 7 bases, and 13 bases lay between the germline ends. This CDR3 comprises 15 residues. The germline gives CDR1 MNHEY, CDR2 SVGAGI. CDR3 amino acids: CASSYSTGDRQPQHF. The DNA for the CDR3 is TGTGCCAGCAGTTACTCGACCGGGGATCGGCAGCCCCAGCATTTT.